This T cell receptor (beta chain) was sequenced in a study of T cells in localized non-small cell lung cancer. Findings and caveats of the study: Adjacent lung tissue had a median about 57 of the top 100 clones found in the tumor.

This clone has a single count. Its antigen is still unknown. The CDR3 extends over 12 amino acids. V was shortened by 8 bases and J by 2 bases, with 12 bases between the two germline ends. Germline V gene data show CDR1 as GTSNPN and CDR2 as SVGIG (reference sequence). Profiling relied on immunoSEQ multiplex PCR, and the TCRdb table lists in-frame clones only, not all of them. The sample holds some 51,000 clones, 86% seen once. The genes are TRBV30 and TRBJ1-2; D gene uncertain. The sequenced sample was peripheral blood, obtained before any cancer treatment. This clonotype was sampled from a woman between 40 and 69 years old with stage I lung adenocarcinoma. The chain's CDR3 is CALDGGNYGYTF. As DNA, the CDR3 is TGTGCCCTGGATGGAGGGAACTATGGCTACACCTTC.